Listed below are T cell receptor beta chains from one sample, sequenced in a study of blood T cell repertoires in COVID-19. The protocol was immunoSEQ multiplex PCR, while the TCRdb copy is restricted to in-frame clones and leaves out a portion. The repertoire holds about 200,000 clones, with 70% to 90% as singletons. The sequenced material came from peripheral blood. The source of these receptors is an older woman with COVID-19, enrolled during active disease. Each CDR3 is given with its conserved first and last residue. Each record gives: V gene, D gene, clone size, J gene, CDR3 DNA, CDR3 protein. A D gene is named only where the DNA matches it firmly. Expanded clones are given a class, and other clones once, few, many or no size at all.

V gene: TRBV5-8; D gene: NA; clone size: NA; J gene: TRBJ1-2; CDR3 DNA: TGTGCCAGCAGCGTAGCTGTGCCTCGCGTGAACTATGGCTACACCTTC; CDR3 protein: CASSVAVPRVNYGYTF
V gene: TRBV6-6; D gene: NA; clone size: NA; J gene: TRBJ2-7; CDR3 DNA: TGTGCCAGCAGTTACTCAACAGGCAACGAGCAGTACTTC; CDR3 protein: CASSYSTGNEQYF
V gene: TRBV14; D gene: NA; clone size: once; J gene: TRBJ2-7; CDR3 DNA: TGTGCCAGCAGCCCTGCCCCGGGACACAGGTACTTC; CDR3 protein: CASSPAPGHRYF
V gene: TRBV9; D gene: TRBD1; clone size: NA; J gene: TRBJ1-2; CDR3 DNA: TGTGCCAGCAGCGAGGTAGGCACAGGGGTATATGGCTACACCTTC; CDR3 protein: CASSEVGTGVYGYTF
V gene: TRBV9; D gene: NA; clone size: NA; J gene: TRBJ2-5; CDR3 DNA: TGTGCCAGCAGCGTAGATGGCAGGGAGACCCAGTACTTC; CDR3 protein: CASSVDGRETQYF
V gene: TRBV19; D gene: TRBD1; clone size: NA; J gene: TRBJ1-4; CDR3 DNA: TGTGCCAGTAGTTCCACAGGGGATGCAACTAATGAAAAACTGTTTTTT; CDR3 protein: CASSSTGDATNEKLFF
V gene: TRBV6-2/TRBV6-3; D gene: NA; clone size: once; J gene: TRBJ2-7; CDR3 DNA: TGTGCCAGCAGTTGGGTCTACCCGACTTCCTACGAGCAGTACTTC; CDR3 protein: CASSWVYPTSYEQYF
V gene: TRBV19; D gene: NA; clone size: NA; J gene: TRBJ1-2; CDR3 DNA: TGTGCCAGTAGTGCCGACACAGGGATTTCTAACTATGGCTACACCTTC; CDR3 protein: CASSADTGISNYGYTF
V gene: TRBV19; D gene: TRBD2; clone size: NA; J gene: TRBJ2-3; CDR3 DNA: TGTGCCAGTAGCAAATTAAGCGGGAGGGTGGCAGATACGCAGTATTTT; CDR3 protein: CASSKLSGRVADTQYF
V gene: TRBV7-9; D gene: NA; clone size: NA; J gene: TRBJ2-1; CDR3 DNA: TGTGCCAGCAGTCGTAACAATGAGCAGTTCTTC; CDR3 protein: CASSRNNEQFF
V gene: TRBV7-8; D gene: NA; clone size: once; J gene: TRBJ1-4; CDR3 DNA: TGTGCCAGCAGCCCCGCGGGTAGGGAATATGAAAAACTGTTTTTT; CDR3 protein: CASSPAGREYEKLFF
V gene: TRBV27; D gene: NA; clone size: NA; J gene: TRBJ2-7; CDR3 DNA: TGTGCCAGCAGTTCGTTACCTAGATCCTCCTACGAGCAGTACTTC; CDR3 protein: CASSSLPRSSYEQYF
V gene: TRBV18; D gene: NA; clone size: NA; J gene: TRBJ1-3; CDR3 DNA: TGTGCCAGCTCACCCGCGGGGAGCACTGGAAACACCATATATTTT; CDR3 protein: CASSPAGSTGNTIYF
V gene: TRBV10-2; D gene: NA; clone size: NA; J gene: TRBJ2-1; CDR3 DNA: TGCGCCAGCAGTGAGTCGACTTTAGGGGAAGAGCAGTTCTTC; CDR3 protein: CASSESTLGEEQFF
V gene: TRBV9; D gene: NA; clone size: NA; J gene: TRBJ1-2; CDR3 DNA: TGTGCCAGCAGCGCCTCCCCGGCTAACTATGGCTACACCTTC; CDR3 protein: CASSASPANYGYTF
V gene: TRBV2; D gene: NA; clone size: NA; J gene: TRBJ1-1; CDR3 DNA: TGTGCCAGCACCCCACCCCTTCTACAGGGAAACACTGAAGCTTTCTTT; CDR3 protein: CASTPPLLQGNTEAFF
V gene: TRBV4-3; D gene: NA; clone size: NA; J gene: TRBJ1-3; CDR3 DNA: TGCGCCAGCAGCCCTACGGTGGGAGGGACGTCTGGAAACACCATATATTTT; CDR3 protein: CASSPTVGGTSGNTIYF
V gene: TRBV7-9; D gene: TRBD2; clone size: NA; J gene: TRBJ2-7; CDR3 DNA: TGTGCCAGCAGCTTGGGGGCGAGGCGGGAGGCCCAACTGGAAGAGCTCTACTTC; CDR3 protein: CASSLGARREAQLEELYF
V gene: TRBV18; D gene: NA; clone size: NA; J gene: TRBJ2-2; CDR3 DNA: TGTGCCAGCTCGCACCAGGGGACGAACACCGGGGAGCTGTTTTTT; CDR3 protein: CASSHQGTNTGELFF
V gene: TRBV29-1; D gene: TRBD1; clone size: NA; J gene: TRBJ2-7; CDR3 DNA: TGCAGCGTTGAGATAGGGACAGGGAAAACCGAGCAGTACTTC; CDR3 protein: CSVEIGTGKTEQYF
V gene: TRBV9; D gene: TRBD1; clone size: NA; J gene: TRBJ2-7; CDR3 DNA: TGTGCCAGCAGCGTAGCGGGACAGGGGGCGTCCCACGAGCAGTACTTC; CDR3 protein: CASSVAGQGASHEQYF
V gene: TRBV6-5; D gene: NA; clone size: NA; J gene: TRBJ1-1; CDR3 DNA: TGTGCCAGCAGCCCGGGAGGGGCCGGAGCTTTCTTT; CDR3 protein: CASSPGGAGAFF
V gene: TRBV19; D gene: NA; clone size: NA; J gene: TRBJ2-1; CDR3 DNA: TGTGCCAGTAGTATTCAGGGAGGTCATCTAGATGAGCAGTTCTTC; CDR3 protein: CASSIQGGHLDEQFF
V gene: TRBV18; D gene: NA; clone size: NA; J gene: TRBJ1-3; CDR3 DNA: TGTGCCAGCTCACCCCCCGGTGTGGGAAACACCATATATTTT; CDR3 protein: CASSPPGVGNTIYF
V gene: TRBV6-5; D gene: NA; clone size: few; J gene: TRBJ1-3; CDR3 DNA: TGTGCCAGCAGTCGCAGGGGATTAGGAAACACCATATATTTT; CDR3 protein: CASSRRGLGNTIYF
V gene: TRBV27; D gene: NA; clone size: NA; J gene: TRBJ1-2; CDR3 DNA: TGTGCCAGCAGTTTGGGGCAGGGTAGTGGCTACACCTTC; CDR3 protein: CASSLGQGSGYTF
V gene: TRBV20-1; D gene: NA; clone size: once; J gene: TRBJ1-1; CDR3 DNA: TGCAGTGCCCAGACAGAGAAAGCTTTCTTT; CDR3 protein: CSAQTEKAFF